This TCR beta chain was captured in a study of human T cells and chemical hapten exposure. Across the study: 2% DPC applied to a roughly 2 cm by roughly 2 cm arm area sensitized donors. Minor volume differences among pooled libraries chiefly drove per-sample TCR yield variation. DPC 0.01% went on the upper back by patch test, with reading at 6 days.

This clonotype was recorded a few times. TCRdb redid the calling of the RACE reads with MiXCR, one entry per CDR3 protein. The sample consists of 80,000 to 100,000 distinct CDR3 sequences, over 6% of them appearing once. This CDR3 region has 16 residues. Germline lookup yields CDR1 SGHTA and CDR2 FQGNSA. The ends lost 1 base at V and 3 bases at J; junction bases unmatched: 6. Described time point: patch test 1, 2 weeks after DPC sensitization. The treatment was: therapeutic diphenylcyclopropenone sensitization with weekly scalp DPC. The chain carries TRBV7-2 and TRBJ2-1, with 7 bases that match TRBD2. The receptor's source is a woman aged 25 to 45 with alopecia areata. Some clones in this sample may be carry-over from other donors' samples. Sequenced here: whole blood, sampled in connection with sensitization to the hapten diphenylcyclopropenone (DPC). In nucleotides, the CDR3 is TGTGCCAGCAGCTTAGTTCGGCTAGCGGTCTACAATGAGCAGTTCTTC. The encoded protein is CASSLVRLAVYNEQFF. Using reference TRBV7-2 and TRBJ2-1 for the parts outside the CDR3, the full variable domain is GAGVSQSPSNKVTEKGKDVELRCDPISGHTALYWYRQSLGQGLEFLIYFQGNSAPDKSGLPSDRFSAERTGGSVSTLTIQRTQQEDSAVYLCASSLVRLAVYNEQFFGPGTRLTVL.